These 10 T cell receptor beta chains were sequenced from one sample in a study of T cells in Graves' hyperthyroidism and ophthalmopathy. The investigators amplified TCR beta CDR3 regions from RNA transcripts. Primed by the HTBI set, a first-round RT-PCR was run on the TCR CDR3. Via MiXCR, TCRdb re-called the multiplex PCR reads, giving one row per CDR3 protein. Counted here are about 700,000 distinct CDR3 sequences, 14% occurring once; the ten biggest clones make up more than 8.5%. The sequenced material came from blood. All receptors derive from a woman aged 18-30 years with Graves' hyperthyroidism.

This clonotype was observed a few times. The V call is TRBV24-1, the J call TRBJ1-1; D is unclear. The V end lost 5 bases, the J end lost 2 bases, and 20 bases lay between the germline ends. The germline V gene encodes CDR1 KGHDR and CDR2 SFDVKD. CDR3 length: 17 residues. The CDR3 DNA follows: TGTGCCACCAGTGGCAACCAGAGACACGACTTAAACACTGAAGCTTTCTTT. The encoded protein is CATSGNQRHDLNTEAFF.

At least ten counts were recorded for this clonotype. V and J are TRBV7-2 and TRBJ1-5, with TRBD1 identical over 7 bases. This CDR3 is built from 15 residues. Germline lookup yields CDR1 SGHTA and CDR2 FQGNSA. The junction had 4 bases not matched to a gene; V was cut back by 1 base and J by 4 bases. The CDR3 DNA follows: TGTGCCAGCAGCTTAGGGGACAGTCGAAATCAGCCCCAGCATTTT. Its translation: CASSLGDSRNQPQHF. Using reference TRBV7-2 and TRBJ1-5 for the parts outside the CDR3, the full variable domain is GAGVSQSPSNKVTEKGKDVELRCDPISGHTALYWYRQSLGQGLEFLIYFQGNSAPDKSGLPSDRFSAERTGGSVSTLTIQRTQQEDSAVYLCASSLGDSRNQPQHFGDGTRLSIL.

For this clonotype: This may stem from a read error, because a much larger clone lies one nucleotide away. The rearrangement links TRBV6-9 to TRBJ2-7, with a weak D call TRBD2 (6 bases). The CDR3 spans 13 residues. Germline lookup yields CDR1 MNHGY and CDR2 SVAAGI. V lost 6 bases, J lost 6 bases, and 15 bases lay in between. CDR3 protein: CASRYLRGSEQYF. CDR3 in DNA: TGTGCCAGCAGGTACTTGCGGGGCTCCGAGCAGTACTTC.

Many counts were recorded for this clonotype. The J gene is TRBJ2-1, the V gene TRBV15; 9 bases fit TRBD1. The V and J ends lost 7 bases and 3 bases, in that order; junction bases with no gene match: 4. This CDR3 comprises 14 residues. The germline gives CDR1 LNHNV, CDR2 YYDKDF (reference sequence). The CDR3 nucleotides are TGTGCCACCAACCAGGGACAGGGCTACAATGAGCAGTTCTTC. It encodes CATNQGQGYNEQFF.

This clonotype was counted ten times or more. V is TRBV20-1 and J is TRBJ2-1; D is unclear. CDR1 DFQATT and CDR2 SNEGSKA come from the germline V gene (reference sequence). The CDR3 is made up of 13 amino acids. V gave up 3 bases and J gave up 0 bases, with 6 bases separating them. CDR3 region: CSASESSYNEQFF. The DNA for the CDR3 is TGCAGTGCTAGCGAAAGCTCCTACAATGAGCAGTTCTTC.

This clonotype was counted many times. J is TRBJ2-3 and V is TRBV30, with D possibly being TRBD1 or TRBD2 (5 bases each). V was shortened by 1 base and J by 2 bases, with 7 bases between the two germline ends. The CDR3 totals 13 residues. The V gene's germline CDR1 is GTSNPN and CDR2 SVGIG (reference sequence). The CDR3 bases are TGTGCCTGGAGTGGGGGACCCACAGATACGCAGTATTTT. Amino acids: CAWSGGPTDTQYF.

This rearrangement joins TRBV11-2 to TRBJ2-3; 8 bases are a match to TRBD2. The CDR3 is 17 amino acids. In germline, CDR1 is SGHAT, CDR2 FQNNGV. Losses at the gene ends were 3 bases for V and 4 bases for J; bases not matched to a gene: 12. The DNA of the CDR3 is TGTGCCAGCAGCTTGAATGAGTGGCGGGAGGTGGCAGATACGCAGTATTTT. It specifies CASSLNEWREVADTQYF. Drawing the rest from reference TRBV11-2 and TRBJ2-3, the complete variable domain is EAGVAQSPRYKIIEKRQSVAFWCNPISGHATLYWYQQILGQGPKLLIQFQNNGVVDDSQLPKDRFSAERLKGVDSTLKIQPAKLEDSAVYLCASSLNEWREVADTQYFGPGTRLTVL.

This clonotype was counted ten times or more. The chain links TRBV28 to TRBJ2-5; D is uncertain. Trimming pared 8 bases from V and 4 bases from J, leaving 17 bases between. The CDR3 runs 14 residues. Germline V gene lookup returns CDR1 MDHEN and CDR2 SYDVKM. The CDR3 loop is CASSREWGRETQYF. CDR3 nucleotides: TGTGCCAGCTCTCGCGAATGGGGTCGAGAGACCCAGTACTTC. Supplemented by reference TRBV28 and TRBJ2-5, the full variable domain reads DVKVTQSSRYLVKRTGEKVFLECVQDMDHENMFWYRQDPGLGLRLIYFSYDVKMKEKGDIPEGYSVSREKKERFSLILESASTNQTSMYLCASSREWGRETQYFGPGTRLLVL.

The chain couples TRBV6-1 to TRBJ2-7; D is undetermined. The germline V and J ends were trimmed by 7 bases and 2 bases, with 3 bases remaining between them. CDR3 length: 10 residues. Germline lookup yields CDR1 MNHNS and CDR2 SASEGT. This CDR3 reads CASNAYEQYF. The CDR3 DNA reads TGTGCCAGCAATGCCTACGAGCAGTACTTC.

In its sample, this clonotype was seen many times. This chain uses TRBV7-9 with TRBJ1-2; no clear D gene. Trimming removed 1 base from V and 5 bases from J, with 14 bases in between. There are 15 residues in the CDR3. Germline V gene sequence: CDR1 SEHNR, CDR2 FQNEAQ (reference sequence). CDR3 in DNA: TGTGCCAGCAGCTTAGTACCGGAGGGAGGATATGGCTACACCTTC. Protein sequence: CASSLVPEGGYGYTF.